A single sample is the source of the 11 T cell receptor beta chains below, sequenced in a study of blood T cell repertoires in COVID-19. Profiled with immunoSEQ multiplex PCR; TCRdb holds only in-frame clones, not every one. The table lists some 57,000 clones, 90% of them singletons, with roughly an eighth in the top ten. The specimen was peripheral blood. The receptors stem from a man aged 55 to 70 with active COVID-19.

The V call is TRBV7-2, the J call TRBJ2-3; D remains ambiguous. CDR1 is SGHTA and CDR2 is FQGNSA in the germline V gene. Trimming left V 2 bases short and J 4 bases short, with 10 bases between. This CDR3 has 14 amino acids. The CDR3: CASSLYQAADTQYF. As DNA, the CDR3 is TGTGCCAGCAGCTTATATCAGGCTGCAGATACGCAGTATTTT.

The J gene is TRBJ1-3, the V gene TRBV7-9; D is undetermined. V lost 3 bases to trimming and J lost 2 bases, with 2 bases between them. The germline V gene has CDR1 SEHNR and CDR2 FQNEAQ (reference sequence). The CDR3 has 12 residues. CDR3 in DNA: TGTGCCAGCAGCTTTACTGGAAACACCATATATTTT. Its translation: CASSFTGNTIYF.

The chain employs TRBV6-5 and TRBJ2-1; 10 nucleotides line up with TRBD2. Germline CDR1 reads MNHEY; CDR2 reads SVGAGI. V lost 10 bases to trimming and J lost 7 bases; unmatched junction nucleotides: 13. The CDR3 extends over 15 amino acids. For the CDR3, the DNA is TGTGCCACCTCTAGAGCGGGGGGGCTATTAAATGAGCAGTTCTTC. Translated, it gives CATSRAGGLLNEQFF.

The chain employs TRBV4-3 and TRBJ2-7; D possibly corresponds to TRBD2 (5 bases). Germline CDR1 and CDR2: LGHNA and YSLEER. V was clipped by 0 bases and J by 6 bases, with 12 bases between them. The CDR3 sequence is 14 residues long. The CDR3 sequence is CASSQDVSGSEQYF. The CDR3 nucleotides read TGCGCCAGCAGCCAAGATGTATCGGGGAGCGAGCAGTACTTC.

The chain employs TRBV7-9 and TRBJ1-1; TRBD1 agrees at 7 bases. This CDR3 is built from 15 residues. Germline V gene sequence: CDR1 SEHNR, CDR2 FQNEAQ (reference sequence). J gave up 5 bases and V 1 base, and 7 bases lay outside the gene matches. This CDR3 reads CASSLEQGSGTEAFF. In nucleotides, the CDR3 is TGTGCCAGCAGCTTAGAACAGGGGAGCGGAACTGAAGCTTTCTTT.

This clone has just one count. V and J are TRBV28 and TRBJ2-5; 10 nucleotides align to TRBD1. The CDR3 covers 14 residues. J was trimmed by 5 bases and V by 6 bases; bases with no gene match: 6. Germline CDR1 MDHEN, CDR2 SYDVKM. The CDR3 sequence is CASRLTGGRETQYF. For the CDR3, the DNA is TGTGCCAGCAGGTTGACAGGGGGCAGGGAGACCCAGTACTTC.

The genes are TRBV7-3 and TRBJ2-3; 12 positions agree with TRBD2. Trimming at V came to 4 bases and at J to 2 bases, leaving 1 base not matched to a gene. Germline-derived CDR1 and CDR2 are SGHTA and FQGTGA. The CDR3 sequence is 15 residues long. The CDR3 loop is CASSWTSGNTDTQYF. The DNA of the CDR3 is TGTGCCAGCAGCTGGACTAGCGGGAACACAGATACGCAGTATTTT.

The chain joins TRBV11-1 to TRBJ2-1; D remains ambiguous. The CDR3 contains 16 residues. Germline V gene data show CDR1 as SGHAT and CDR2 as FQDESV (reference sequence). Trimming left V 2 bases short and J 8 bases short, with 19 bases between. The CDR3 region is CASSLSRSPGVDEQFF. The DNA of the CDR3 is TGTGCCAGCAGCTTATCCCGAAGCCCCGGAGTCGATGAGCAGTTCTTC.

This chain joins TRBV24-1 and TRBJ2-2; TRBD2 matches at 7 bases. Germline CDR1 reads KGHDR; CDR2 reads SFDVKD. The CDR3 extends over 13 amino acids. V gave up 12 bases and J gave up 5 bases; unmatched junction bases: 8. This chain's CDR3 is CAARLGGTGELFF. The CDR3 coding sequence is TGTGCCGCCCGATTGGGGGGGACCGGGGAGCTGTTTTTT.

The J gene is TRBJ2-5, the V gene TRBV5-4; 7 nucleotides agree with TRBD1. This CDR3 comprises 15 residues. CDR1 is SGHNT and CDR2 is YYREEE in the germline V gene (reference sequence). V was clipped by 4 bases and J by 1 base; unmatched bases: 7. The CDR3 nucleotides are TGTGCCAGCAGCCCTGGACAGGACCTCCAAGAGACCCAGTACTTC. Translation gives CASSPGQDLQETQYF.

The chain uses TRBV7-9 and TRBJ2-3, with 11 bases lining up with TRBD2. Unmatched junction bases numbered 6, after V lost 1 base and J lost 0 bases. Germline V gene sequence: CDR1 SEHNR, CDR2 FQNEAQ (reference sequence). The CDR3 runs 18 residues. The CDR3 sequence: CASSLEPSGRPSTDTQYF. The CDR3 DNA is TGTGCCAGCAGCTTAGAGCCTAGCGGGAGGCCTAGCACAGATACGCAGTATTTT. Using reference TRBV7-9 and TRBJ2-3 for the parts outside the CDR3, the full variable domain is DTGVSQNPRHKITKRGQNVTFRCDPISEHNRLYWYRQTLGQGPEFLTYFQNEAQLEKSRLLSDRFSAERPKGSFSTLEIQRTEQGDSAMYLCASSLEPSGRPSTDTQYFGPGTRLTVL.